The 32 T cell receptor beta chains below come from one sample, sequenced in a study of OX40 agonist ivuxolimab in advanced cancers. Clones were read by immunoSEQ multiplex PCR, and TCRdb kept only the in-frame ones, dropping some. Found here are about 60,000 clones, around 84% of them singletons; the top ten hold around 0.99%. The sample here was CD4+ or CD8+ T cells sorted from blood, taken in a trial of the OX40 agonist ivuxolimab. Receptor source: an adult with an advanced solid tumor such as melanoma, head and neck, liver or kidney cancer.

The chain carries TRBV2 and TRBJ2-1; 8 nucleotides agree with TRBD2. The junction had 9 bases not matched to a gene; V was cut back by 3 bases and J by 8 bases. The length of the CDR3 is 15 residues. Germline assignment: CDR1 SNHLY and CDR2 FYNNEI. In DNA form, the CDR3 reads TGTGCCAGCAGTGATGGGAGTAGCGGGGTCGATGAGCAGTTCTTC. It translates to CASSDGSSGVDEQFF.

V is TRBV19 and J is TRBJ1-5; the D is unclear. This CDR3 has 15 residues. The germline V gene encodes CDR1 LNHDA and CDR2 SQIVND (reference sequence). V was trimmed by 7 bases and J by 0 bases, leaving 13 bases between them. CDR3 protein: CASTSWVFSNQPQHF. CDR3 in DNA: TGTGCCAGTACCTCATGGGTCTTTAGCAATCAGCCCCAGCATTTT. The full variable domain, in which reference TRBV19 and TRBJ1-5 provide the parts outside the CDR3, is DGGITQSPKYLFRKEGQNVTLSCEQNLNHDAMYWYRQDPGQGLRLIYYSQIVNDFQKGDIAEGYSVSREKKESFPLTVTSAQKNPTAFYLCASTSWVFSNQPQHFGDGTRLSIL.

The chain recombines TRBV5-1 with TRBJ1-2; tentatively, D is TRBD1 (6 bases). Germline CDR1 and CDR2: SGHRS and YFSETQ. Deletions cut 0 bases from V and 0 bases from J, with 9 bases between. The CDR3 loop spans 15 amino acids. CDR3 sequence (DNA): TGCGCCAGCAGCTTGGGGGGACAAACTAACTATGGCTACACCTTC. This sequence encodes CASSLGGQTNYGYTF.

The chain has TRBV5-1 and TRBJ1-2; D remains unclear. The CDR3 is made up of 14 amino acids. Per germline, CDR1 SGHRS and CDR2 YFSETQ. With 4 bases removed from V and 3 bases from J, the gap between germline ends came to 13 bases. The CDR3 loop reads CASSGEGRHYGYTF. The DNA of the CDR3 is TGCGCCAGCAGCGGGGAAGGACGCCACTATGGCTACACCTTC.

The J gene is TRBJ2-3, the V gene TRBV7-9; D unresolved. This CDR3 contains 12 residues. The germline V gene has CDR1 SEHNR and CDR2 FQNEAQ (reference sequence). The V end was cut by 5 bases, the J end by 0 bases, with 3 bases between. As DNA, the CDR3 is TGTGCCAGCAGCCTCAGCACAGATACGCAGTATTTT. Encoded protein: CASSLSTDTQYF.

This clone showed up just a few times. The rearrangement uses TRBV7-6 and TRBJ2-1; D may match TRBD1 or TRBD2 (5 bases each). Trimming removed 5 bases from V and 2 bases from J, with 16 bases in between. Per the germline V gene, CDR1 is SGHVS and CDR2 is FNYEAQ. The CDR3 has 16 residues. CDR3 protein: CASSEKSGTAYNEQFF. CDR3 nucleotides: TGTGCCAGCAGCGAAAAATCCGGGACGGCCTACAATGAGCAGTTCTTC.

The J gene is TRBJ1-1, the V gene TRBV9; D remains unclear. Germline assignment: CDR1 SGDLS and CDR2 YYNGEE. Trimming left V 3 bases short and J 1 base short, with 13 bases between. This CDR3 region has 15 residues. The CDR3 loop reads CASSAGGGRNTEAFF. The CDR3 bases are TGTGCCAGCAGCGCCGGCGGAGGGCGGAACACTGAAGCTTTCTTT.

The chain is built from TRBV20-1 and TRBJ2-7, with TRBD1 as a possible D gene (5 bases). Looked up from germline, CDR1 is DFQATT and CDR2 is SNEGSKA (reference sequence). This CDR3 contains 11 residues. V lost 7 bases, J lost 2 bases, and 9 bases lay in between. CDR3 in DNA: TGCAGTGGGCGCAGGGCCTACGAGCAGTACTTC. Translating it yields CSGRRAYEQYF.

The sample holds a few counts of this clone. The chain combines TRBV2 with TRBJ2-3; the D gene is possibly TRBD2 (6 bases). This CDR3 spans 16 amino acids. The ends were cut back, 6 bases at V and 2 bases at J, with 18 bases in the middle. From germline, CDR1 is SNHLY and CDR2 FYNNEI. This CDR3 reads CASRPGGLRHTDTQYF. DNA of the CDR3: TGTGCCAGCAGGCCTGGGGGGTTGAGGCACACAGATACGCAGTATTTT.

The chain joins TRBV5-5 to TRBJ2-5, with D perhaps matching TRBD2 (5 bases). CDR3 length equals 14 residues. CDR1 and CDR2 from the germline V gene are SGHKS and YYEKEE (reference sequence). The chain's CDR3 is CATSFRGSLETQYF. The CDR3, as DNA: TGTGCGACCTCCTTCCGAGGGTCTCTTGAGACCCAGTACTTC.

CDR3 sequence reads: CASSAGLGQGTGGYTF. The CDR3 DNA reads TGTGCCAGCAGCGCAGGTTTAGGACAGGGGACTGGGGGCTACACCTTC. The chain employs TRBV7-8 and TRBJ1-2; TRBD1 matches 9 bases. V shed 5 bases, J shed 8 bases, and the junction held 15 bases outside the gene matches. The CDR3 runs 16 residues. CDR1 is SGHVS, CDR2 FQNEAQ, per germline.

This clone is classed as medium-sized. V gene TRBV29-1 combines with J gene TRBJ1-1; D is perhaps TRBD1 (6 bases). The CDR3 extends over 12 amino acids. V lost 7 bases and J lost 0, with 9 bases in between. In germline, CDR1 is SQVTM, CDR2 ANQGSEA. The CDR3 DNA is TGCAGCGCCAGGGGATTGAACACTGAAGCTTTCTTT. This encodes CSARGLNTEAFF.

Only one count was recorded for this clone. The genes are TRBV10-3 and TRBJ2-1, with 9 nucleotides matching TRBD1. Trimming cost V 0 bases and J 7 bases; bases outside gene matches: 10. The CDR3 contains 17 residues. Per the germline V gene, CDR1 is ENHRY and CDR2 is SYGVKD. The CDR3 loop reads CAISESGRGQGTNEQFF. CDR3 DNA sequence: TGTGCCATCAGTGAGTCAGGGCGAGGACAGGGGACGAATGAGCAGTTCTTC.

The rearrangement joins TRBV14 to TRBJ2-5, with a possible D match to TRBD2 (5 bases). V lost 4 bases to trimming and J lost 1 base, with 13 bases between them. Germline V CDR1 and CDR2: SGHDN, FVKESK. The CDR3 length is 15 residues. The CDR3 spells CASSPGRTPQETQYF. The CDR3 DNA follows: TGTGCCAGCAGCCCTGGACGGACTCCCCAAGAGACCCAGTACTTC.

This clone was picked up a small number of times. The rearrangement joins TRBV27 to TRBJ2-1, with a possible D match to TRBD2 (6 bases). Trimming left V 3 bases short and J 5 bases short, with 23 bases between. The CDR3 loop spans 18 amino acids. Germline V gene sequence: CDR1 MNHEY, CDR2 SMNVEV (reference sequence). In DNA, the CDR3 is TGTGCCAGCAGTTTTTCTGCGTCGGAGGGCCTCCCTAACAATGAGCAGTTCTTC. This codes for CASSFSASEGLPNNEQFF.

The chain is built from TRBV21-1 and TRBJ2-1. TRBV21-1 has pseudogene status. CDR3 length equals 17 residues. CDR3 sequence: CASSTTEVNRPCNEQFF. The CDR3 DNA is TGTGCCAGCAGCACAACAGAGGTGAATAGGCCATGCAATGAGCAGTTCTTC.

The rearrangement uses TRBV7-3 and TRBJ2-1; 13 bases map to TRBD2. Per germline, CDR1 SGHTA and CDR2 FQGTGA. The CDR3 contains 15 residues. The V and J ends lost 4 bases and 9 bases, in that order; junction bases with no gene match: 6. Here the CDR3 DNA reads TGTGCCAGCAGCTGGACTAGCGGGGGTAGGGGTGAGCAGTTCTTC. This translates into CASSWTSGGRGEQFF.

DNA of the CDR3: TGCGCCAGCAGCTTGAGTTCCGGCGGGGGGGCCACGGGCCAAGAGACCCAGTACTTC. Its protein product is CASSLSSGGGATGQETQYF. V and J are TRBV5-1 and TRBJ2-5; 9 bases are shared with TRBD2. J gave up 1 base and V 1 base, and 14 bases lay outside the gene matches. CDR3 length: 19 residues. In germline, CDR1 is SGHRS, CDR2 YFSETQ.

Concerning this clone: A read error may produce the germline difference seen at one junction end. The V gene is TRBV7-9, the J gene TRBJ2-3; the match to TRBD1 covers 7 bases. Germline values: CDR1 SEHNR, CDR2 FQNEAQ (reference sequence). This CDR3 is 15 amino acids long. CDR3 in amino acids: CASSPNRQGTDTQYF. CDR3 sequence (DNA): TGTGCCAGCAGCCCGAATCGACAGGGCACGGATACGCAGTATTTT.

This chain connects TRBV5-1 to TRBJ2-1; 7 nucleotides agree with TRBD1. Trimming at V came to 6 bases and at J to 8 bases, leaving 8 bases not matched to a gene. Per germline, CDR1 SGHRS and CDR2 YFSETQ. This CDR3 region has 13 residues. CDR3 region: CASTQSGGHEQFF. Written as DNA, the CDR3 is TGCGCCAGCACCCAGTCAGGGGGTCATGAGCAGTTCTTC.

CDR3 loop: CAWRYTGAGGYTF. DNA for the CDR3: TGTGCCTGGAGATATACGGGGGCTGGCGGCTACACCTTC. The chain joins TRBV30 to TRBJ1-2, with D possibly matching TRBD1 (6 bases). The CDR3 extends over 13 amino acids. Germline assignment: CDR1 GTSNPN and CDR2 SVGIG (reference sequence). Trimming took 3 bases from V and 8 from J, leaving 16 bases between them.

CDR3 residues: CASRMTAFTEAFF. CDR3 DNA sequence: TGTGCCAGCAGGATGACAGCTTTCACTGAAGCTTTCTTT. This chain connects TRBV2 to TRBJ1-1; D may be TRBD1 (5 bases). V was cut by 6 bases and J by 4 bases, with 12 bases left in between. The CDR3 is 13 amino acids. The V gene's germline CDR1 is SNHLY and CDR2 FYNNEI.

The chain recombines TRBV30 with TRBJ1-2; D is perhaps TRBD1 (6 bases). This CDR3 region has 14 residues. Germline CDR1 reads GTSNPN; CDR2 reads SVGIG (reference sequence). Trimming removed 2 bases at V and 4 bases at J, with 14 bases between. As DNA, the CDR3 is TGTGCCTGGAGTCGCGGGGGGCCCGGCTATGGCTACACCTTC. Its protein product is CAWSRGGPGYGYTF. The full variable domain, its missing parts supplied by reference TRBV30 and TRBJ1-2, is SQTIHQWPATLVQPVGSPLSLECTVEGTSNPNLYWYRQAAGRGLQLLFYSVGIGQISSEVPQNLSASRPQDRQFILSSKKLLLSDSGFYLCAWSRGGPGYGYTFGSGTRLTVV.

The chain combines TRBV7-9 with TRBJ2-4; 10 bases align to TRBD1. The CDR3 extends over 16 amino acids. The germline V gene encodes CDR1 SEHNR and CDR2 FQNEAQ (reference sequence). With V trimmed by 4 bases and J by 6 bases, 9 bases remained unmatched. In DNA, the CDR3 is TGTGCCAGCAGCTCCCCTGACAGGGGGCGAGGAAACATTCAGTACTTC. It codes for CASSSPDRGRGNIQYF.

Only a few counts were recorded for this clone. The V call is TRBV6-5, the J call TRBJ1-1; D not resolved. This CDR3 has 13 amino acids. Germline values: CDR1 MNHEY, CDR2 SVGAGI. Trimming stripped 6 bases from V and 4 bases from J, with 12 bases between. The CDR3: CASSPDRGTEAFF. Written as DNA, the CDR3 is TGTGCCAGCAGCCCTGACCGGGGCACTGAAGCTTTCTTT.

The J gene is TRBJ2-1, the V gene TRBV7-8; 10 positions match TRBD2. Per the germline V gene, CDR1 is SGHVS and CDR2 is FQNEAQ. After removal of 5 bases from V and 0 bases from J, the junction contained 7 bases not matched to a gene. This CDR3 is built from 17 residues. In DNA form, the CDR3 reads TGTGCCAGCAGCGCCTCGATAGCGGGGGGCTCCTACAATGAGCAGTTCTTC. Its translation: CASSASIAGGSYNEQFF. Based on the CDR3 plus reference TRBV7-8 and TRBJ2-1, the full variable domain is GAGVSQSPRYKVAKRGQDVALRCDPISGHVSLFWYQQALGQGPEFLTYFQNEAQLDKSGLPSDRFFAERPEGSVSTLKIQRTQQEDSAVYLCASSASIAGGSYNEQFFGPGTRLTVL.

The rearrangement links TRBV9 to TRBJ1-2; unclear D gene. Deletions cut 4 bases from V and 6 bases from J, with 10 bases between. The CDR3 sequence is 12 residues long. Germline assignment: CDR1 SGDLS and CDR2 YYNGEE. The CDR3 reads CASSTTWDGYTF. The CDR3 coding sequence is TGTGCCAGCAGCACAACGTGGGATGGCTACACCTTC.

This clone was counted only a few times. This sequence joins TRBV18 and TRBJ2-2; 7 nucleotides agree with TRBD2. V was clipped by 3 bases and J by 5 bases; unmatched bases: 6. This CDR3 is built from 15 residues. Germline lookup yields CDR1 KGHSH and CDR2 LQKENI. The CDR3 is CASSPERGHTGELFF. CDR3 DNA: TGTGCCAGCTCACCGGAGCGGGGCCATACCGGGGAGCTGTTTTTT.

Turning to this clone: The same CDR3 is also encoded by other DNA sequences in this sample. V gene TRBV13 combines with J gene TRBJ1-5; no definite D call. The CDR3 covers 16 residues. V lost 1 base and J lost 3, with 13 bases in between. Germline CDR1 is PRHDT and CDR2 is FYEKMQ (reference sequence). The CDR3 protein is CASSLAGPRPNQPQHF. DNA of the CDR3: TGTGCCAGCAGCTTAGCTGGCCCGAGACCCAATCAGCCCCAGCATTTT.

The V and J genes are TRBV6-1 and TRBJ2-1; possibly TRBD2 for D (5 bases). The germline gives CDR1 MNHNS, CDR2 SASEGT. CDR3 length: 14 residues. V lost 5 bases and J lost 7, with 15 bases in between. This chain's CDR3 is CASSPIGLTNEQFF. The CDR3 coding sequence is TGTGCCAGCAGTCCTATTGGACTCACAAATGAGCAGTTCTTC.

CDR3 sequence: CASRQDRGITKNIQYF. CDR3 DNA sequence: TGTGCCAGCAGGCAGGACAGGGGAATTACCAAAAACATTCAGTACTTC. V is TRBV7-2 and J is TRBJ2-4, with TRBD1 matching over 9 bases. Germline values: CDR1 SGHTA, CDR2 FQGNSA. V was pared by 6 bases and J by 2 bases, with 8 bases of the junction left unmatched. CDR3 length: 16 amino acids. Full variable domain (rest looked up from reference TRBV7-2 and TRBJ2-4): GAGVSQSPSNKVTEKGKDVELRCDPISGHTALYWYRQSLGQGLEFLIYFQGNSAPDKSGLPSDRFSAERTGGSVSTLTIQRTQQEDSAVYLCASRQDRGITKNIQYFGAGTRLSVL.

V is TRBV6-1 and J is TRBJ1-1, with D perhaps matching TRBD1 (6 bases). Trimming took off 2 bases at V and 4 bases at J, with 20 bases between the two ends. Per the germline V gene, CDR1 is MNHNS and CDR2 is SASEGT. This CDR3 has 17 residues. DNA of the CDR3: TGTGCCAGCAGTGAACCCCTGGGGGGGGCGCGGGCCACTGAAGCTTTCTTT. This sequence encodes CASSEPLGGARATEAFF.